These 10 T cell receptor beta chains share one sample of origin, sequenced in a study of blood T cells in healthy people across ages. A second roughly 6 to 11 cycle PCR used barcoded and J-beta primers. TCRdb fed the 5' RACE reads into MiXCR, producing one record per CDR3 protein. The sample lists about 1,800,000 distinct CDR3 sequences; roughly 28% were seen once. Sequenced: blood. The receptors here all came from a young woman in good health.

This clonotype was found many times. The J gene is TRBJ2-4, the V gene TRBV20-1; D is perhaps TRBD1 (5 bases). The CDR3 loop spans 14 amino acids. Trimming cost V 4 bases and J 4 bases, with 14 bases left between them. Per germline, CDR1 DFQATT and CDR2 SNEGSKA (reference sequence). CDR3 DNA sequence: TGCAGTGCTAATGTCAGGGCTACAAAAAACATTCAGTACTTC. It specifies CSANVRATKNIQYF.

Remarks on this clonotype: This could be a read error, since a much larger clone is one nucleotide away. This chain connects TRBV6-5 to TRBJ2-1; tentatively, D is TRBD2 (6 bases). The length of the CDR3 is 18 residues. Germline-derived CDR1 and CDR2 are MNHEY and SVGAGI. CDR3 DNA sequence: TGTGCCAGCAGGTACTCCGTGGGGGTCACCGGGAGCGACAATGAGCAGTTCTTC. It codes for CASRYSVGVTGSDNEQFF.

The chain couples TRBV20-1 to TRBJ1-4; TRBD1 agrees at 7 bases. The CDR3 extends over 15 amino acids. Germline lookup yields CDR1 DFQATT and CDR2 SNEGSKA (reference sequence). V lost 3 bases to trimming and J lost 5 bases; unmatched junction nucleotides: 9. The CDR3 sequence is CSARPLGQLNEKLFF. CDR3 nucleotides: TGCAGTGCTAGGCCCCTGGGACAGCTAAATGAAAAACTGTTTTTT.

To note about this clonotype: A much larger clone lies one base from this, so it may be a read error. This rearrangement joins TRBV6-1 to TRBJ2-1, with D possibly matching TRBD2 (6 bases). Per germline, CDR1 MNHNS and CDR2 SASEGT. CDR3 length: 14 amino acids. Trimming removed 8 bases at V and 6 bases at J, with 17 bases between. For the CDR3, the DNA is TGTGCCAGCGGGAGACTAGAACGTGCCAATGAGCAGTTCTTC. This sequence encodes CASGRLERANEQFF.

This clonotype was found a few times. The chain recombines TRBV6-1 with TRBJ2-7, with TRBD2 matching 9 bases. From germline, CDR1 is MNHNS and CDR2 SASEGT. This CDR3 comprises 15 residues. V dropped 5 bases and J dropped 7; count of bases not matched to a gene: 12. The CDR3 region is CASSTRTSAYNEQYF. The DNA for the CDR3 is TGTGCCAGCAGTACCAGGACTAGCGCCTACAATGAGCAGTACTTC.

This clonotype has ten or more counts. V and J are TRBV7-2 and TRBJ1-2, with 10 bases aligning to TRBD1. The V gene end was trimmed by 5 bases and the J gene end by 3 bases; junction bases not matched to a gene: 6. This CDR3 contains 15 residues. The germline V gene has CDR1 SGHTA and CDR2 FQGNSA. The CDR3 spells CASSRGTGVDYGYTF. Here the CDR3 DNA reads TGTGCCAGCAGCCGCGGGACAGGGGTTGACTATGGCTACACCTTC.

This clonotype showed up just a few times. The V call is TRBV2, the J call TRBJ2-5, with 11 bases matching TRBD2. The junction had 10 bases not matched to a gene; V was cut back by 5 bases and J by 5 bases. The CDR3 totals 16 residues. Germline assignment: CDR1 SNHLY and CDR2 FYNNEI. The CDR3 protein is CASSPLTSGSLETQYF. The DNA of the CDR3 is TGTGCCAGCAGTCCCCTCACTAGCGGGAGCCTGGAGACCCAGTACTTC.

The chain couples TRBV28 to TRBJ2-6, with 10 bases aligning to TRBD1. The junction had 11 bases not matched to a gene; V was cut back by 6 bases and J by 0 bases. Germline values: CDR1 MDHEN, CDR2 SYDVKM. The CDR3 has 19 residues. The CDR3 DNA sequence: TGTGCCAGCAGCCCGTCCGGACAGGGGGGAAGCTCTGGGGCCAACGTCCTGACTTTC. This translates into CASSPSGQGGSSGANVLTF. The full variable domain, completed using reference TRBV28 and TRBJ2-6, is DVKVTQSSRYLVKRTGEKVFLECVQDMDHENMFWYRQDPGLGLRLIYFSYDVKMKEKGDIPEGYSVSREKKERFSLILESASTNQTSMYLCASSPSGQGGSSGANVLTFGAGSRLTVL.

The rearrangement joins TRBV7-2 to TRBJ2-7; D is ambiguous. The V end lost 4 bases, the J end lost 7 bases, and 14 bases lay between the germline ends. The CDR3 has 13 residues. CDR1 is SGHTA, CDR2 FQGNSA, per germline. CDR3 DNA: TGTGCCAGCAGCTATACTGGATTCGAGGAGCAGTACTTC. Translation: CASSYTGFEEQYF.

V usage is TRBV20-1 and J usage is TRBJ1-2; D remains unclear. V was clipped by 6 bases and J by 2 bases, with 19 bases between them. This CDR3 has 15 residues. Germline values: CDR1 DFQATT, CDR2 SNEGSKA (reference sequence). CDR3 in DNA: TGCAGTGCAAACTCGGCGGGCCAGGCGAACTATGGCTACACCTTC. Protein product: CSANSAGQANYGYTF.